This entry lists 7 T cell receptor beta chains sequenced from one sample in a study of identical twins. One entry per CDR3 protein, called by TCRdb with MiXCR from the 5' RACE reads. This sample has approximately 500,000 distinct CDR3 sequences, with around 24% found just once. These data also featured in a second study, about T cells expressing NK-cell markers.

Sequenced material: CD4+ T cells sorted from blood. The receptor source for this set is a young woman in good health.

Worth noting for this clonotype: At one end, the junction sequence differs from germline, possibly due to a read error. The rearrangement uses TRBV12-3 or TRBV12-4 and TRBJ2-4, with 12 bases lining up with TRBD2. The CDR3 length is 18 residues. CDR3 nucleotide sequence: TGTACCAGCAGTTTCTCCTCTAGCGGGGGGGTAGCCAAAAACATTCAGTACTTC. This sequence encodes CTSSFSSSGGVAKNIQYF.

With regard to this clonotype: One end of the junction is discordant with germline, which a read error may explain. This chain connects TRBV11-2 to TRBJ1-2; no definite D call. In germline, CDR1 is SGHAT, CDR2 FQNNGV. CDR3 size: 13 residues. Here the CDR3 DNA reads TGTGCCAGCAGCCCGGATATTAACAATGGCTACACCTTC. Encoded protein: CASSPDINNGYTF.

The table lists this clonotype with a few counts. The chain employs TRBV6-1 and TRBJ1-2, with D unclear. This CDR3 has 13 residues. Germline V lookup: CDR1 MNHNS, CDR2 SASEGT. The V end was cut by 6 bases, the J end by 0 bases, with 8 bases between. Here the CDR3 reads CASRRSANYGYTF. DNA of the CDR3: TGTGCCAGCAGGCGATCTGCTAACTATGGCTACACCTTC.

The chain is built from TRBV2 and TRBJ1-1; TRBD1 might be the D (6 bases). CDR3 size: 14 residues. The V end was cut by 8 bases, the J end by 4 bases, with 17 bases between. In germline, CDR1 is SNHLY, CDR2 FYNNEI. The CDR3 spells CASLSPGEFTEAFF. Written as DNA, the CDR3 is TGTGCCAGCCTATCCCCAGGGGAGTTCACTGAAGCTTTCTTT.

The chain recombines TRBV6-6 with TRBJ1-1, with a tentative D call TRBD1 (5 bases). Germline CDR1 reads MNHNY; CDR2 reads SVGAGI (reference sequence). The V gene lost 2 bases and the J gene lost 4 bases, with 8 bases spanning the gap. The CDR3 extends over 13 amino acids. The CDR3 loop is CASSYRQGTEAFF. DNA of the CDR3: TGTGCCAGCAGTTACCGGCAGGGCACTGAAGCTTTCTTT.

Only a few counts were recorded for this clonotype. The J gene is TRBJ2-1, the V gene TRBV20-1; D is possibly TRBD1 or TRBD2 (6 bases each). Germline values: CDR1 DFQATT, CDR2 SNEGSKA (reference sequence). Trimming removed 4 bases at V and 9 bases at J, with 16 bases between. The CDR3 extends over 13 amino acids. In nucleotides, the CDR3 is TGCAGTGCTACCCGGGGGCGGATAGGTGAGCAGTTCTTC. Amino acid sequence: CSATRGRIGEQFF.

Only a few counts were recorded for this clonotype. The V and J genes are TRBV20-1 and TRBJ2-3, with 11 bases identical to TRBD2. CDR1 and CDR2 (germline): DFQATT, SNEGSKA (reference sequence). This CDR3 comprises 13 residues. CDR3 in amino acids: CSVLAGDTDTQYF. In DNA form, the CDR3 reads TGCAGCGTACTAGCGGGGGACACAGATACGCAGTATTTT.